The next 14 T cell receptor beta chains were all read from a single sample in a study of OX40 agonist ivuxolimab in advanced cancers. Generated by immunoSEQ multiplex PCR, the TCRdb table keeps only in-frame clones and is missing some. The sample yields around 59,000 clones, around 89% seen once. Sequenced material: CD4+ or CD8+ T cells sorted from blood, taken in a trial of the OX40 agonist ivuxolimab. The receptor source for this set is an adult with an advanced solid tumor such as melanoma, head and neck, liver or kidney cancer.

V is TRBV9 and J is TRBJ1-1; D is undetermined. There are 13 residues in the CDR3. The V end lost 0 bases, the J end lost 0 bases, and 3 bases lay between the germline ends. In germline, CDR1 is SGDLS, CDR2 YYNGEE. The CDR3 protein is CASSVEMNTEAFF. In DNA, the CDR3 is TGTGCCAGCAGCGTAGAGATGAACACTGAAGCTTTCTTT.

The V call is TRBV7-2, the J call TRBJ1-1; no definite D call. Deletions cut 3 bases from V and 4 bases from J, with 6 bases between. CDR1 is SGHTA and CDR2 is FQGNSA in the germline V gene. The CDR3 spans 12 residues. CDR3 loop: CASSFSSTEAFF. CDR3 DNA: TGTGCCAGCAGCTTCTCCTCCACTGAAGCTTTCTTT.

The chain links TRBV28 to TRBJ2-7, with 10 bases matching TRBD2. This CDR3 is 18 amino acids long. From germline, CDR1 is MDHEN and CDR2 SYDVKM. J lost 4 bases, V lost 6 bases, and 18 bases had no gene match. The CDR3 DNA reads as TGTGCCAGCAGCCCCCTACCGACTCTAGCGGGAGAACGGTACGAGCAGTACTTC. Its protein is CASSPLPTLAGERYEQYF.

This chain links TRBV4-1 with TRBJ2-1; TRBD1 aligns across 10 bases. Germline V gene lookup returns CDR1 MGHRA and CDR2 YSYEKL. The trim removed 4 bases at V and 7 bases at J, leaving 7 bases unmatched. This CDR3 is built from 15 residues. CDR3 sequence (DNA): TGCGCCAGCAGCCCTCGGAGGACAGGGGGAAATGAGCAGTTCTTC. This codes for CASSPRRTGGNEQFF.

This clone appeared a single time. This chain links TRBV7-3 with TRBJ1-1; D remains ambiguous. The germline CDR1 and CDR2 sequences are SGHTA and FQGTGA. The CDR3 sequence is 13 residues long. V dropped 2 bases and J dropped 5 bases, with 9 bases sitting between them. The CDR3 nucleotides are TGTGCCAGCAGCTTAGGATACGGAACTGAAGCTTTCTTT. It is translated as CASSLGYGTEAFF.

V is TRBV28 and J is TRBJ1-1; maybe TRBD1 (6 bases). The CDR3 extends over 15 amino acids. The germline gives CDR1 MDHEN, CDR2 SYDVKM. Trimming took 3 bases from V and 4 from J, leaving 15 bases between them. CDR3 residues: CASSFRPGGGTEAFF. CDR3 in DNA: TGTGCCAGCAGTTTTCGGCCCGGGGGCGGCACTGAAGCTTTCTTT. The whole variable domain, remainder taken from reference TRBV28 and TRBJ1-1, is DVKVTQSSRYLVKRTGEKVFLECVQDMDHENMFWYRQDPGLGLRLIYFSYDVKMKEKGDIPEGYSVSREKKERFSLILESASTNQTSMYLCASSFRPGGGTEAFFGQGTRLTVV.

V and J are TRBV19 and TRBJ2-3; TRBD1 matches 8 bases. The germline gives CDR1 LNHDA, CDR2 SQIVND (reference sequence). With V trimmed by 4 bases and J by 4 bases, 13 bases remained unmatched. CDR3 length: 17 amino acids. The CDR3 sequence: CASSTLGAGGLSDTQYF. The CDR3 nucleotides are TGTGCCAGTAGTACCCTCGGGGCAGGGGGCCTCTCAGATACGCAGTATTTT.

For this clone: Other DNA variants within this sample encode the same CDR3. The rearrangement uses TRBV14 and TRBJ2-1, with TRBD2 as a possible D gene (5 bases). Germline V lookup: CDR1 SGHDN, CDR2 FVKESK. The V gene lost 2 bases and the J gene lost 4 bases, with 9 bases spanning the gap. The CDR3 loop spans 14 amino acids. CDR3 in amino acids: CASSQRTGYNEQFF. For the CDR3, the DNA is TGTGCCAGCAGCCAAAGAACGGGATACAATGAGCAGTTCTTC. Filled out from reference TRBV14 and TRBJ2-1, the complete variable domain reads EAGVTQFPSHSVIEKGQTVTLRCDPISGHDNLYWYRRVMGKEIKFLLHFVKESKQDESGMPNNRFLAERTGGTYSTLKVQPAELEDSGVYFCASSQRTGYNEQFFGPGTRLTVL.

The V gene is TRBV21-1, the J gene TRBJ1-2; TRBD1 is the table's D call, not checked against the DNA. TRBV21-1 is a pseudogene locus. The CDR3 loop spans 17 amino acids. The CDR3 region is CASSKQGRTGKNYGYTF. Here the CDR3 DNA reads TGTGCCAGCAGCAAACAAGGGAGGACAGGGAAGAACTATGGCTACACCTTC.

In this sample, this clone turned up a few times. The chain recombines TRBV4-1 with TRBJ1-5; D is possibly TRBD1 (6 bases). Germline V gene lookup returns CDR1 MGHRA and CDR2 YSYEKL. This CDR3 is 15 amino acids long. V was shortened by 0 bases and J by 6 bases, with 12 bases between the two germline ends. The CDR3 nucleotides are TGCGCCAGCAGCCAAGATCCAGGGGAGGGTCAGCCCCAGCATTTT. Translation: CASSQDPGEGQPQHF.

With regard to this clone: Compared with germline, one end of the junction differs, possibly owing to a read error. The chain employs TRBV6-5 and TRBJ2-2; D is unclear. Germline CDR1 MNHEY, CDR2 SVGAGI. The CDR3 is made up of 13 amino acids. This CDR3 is CASSGLNTGELFF. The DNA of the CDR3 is TGTGCCAGCAGTGGGTTGAACACCGGCGAGCTGTTTTTT.

CDR3 protein: CASSFDGPYEQYF. The CDR3 DNA is TGTGCCAGCAGTTTCGACGGACCCTACGAGCAGTACTTC. The genes are TRBV28 and TRBJ2-7; the D is unclear. This CDR3 contains 13 residues. V lost 3 bases and J 2 bases, leaving 8 bases between the germline ends. From germline, CDR1 is MDHEN and CDR2 SYDVKM.

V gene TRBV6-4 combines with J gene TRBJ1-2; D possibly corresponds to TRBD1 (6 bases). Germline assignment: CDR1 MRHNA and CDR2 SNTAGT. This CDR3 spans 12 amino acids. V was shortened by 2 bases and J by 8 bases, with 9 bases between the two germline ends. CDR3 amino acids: CASSDGGGGYTF. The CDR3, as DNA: TGTGCCAGCAGTGACGGGGGGGGCGGCTACACCTTC.

CDR3 nucleotides: TGTGCCAGCAGCGTAAGGGCTAGCACAGATACGCAGTATTTT. Protein: CASSVRASTDTQYF. J is TRBJ2-3 and V is TRBV9; the D is unclear. CDR1 is SGDLS, CDR2 YYNGEE, per germline. The ends were cut back, 1 base at V and 0 bases at J, with 6 bases in the middle. CDR3 length: 14 residues.